A selection of T cell receptor beta chains follows, all from one sample in a study of PD-1 blockade in classical Hodgkin lymphoma. TCRdb's copy holds only in-frame clones and misses some; the assay was immunoSEQ multiplex PCR. The table records tens of thousands of clones, 70% to 90% of them present only once. Specimen: peripheral blood mononuclear cells (PBMCs), collected before the fourth cycle of nivolumab. The receptor source for this set is a human donor with classical Hodgkin lymphoma. The CDR3 runs from the conserved cysteine through the conserved F or W. A D gene is named only where the DNA matches it firmly. Rows may omit the clone size; those that give it use once, few, many or a size class.

D gene | J gene | CDR3 length | clone size | V gene | CDR3 protein | CDR3 DNA
. | TRBJ2-7 | 17 | . | TRBV21-1 | CASSNEGRDASSYEQYF | TGTGCCAGCAGCAATGAGGGGCGGGACGCGAGCTCCTACGAGCAGTACTTC
. | TRBJ2-1 | 16 | . | TRBV18 | CASSPPVGASMNEQFF | TGTGCCAGCTCACCACCTGTGGGGGCGTCGATGAATGAGCAGTTCTTC
TRBD1 | TRBJ1-6 | 16 | . | TRBV5-1 | CASSFLPGQGYSPLHF | TGCGCCAGCAGTTTTCTTCCGGGACAGGGGTATTCACCCCTCCACTTT
TRBD1 | TRBJ1-3 | 15 | . | TRBV23-1 | CASSPNRGSGNTIYF | TGCGCCAGCAGTCCTAACAGGGGTTCCGGAAACACCATATATTTT
. | TRBJ2-7 | 13 | . | TRBV7-9 | CASSLAGSNEQYF | TGTGCCAGCAGCTTAGCGGGGTCTAACGAGCAGTACTTC
TRBD2 | TRBJ2-3 | 15 | . | TRBV5-1 | CASSLLRGGTDTQYF | TGCGCCAGCAGCTTGTTGCGGGGGGGCACAGATACGCAGTATTTT
. | TRBJ2-3 | 15 | . | TRBV11-3 | CASSLVAASTDTQYF | TGTGCCAGCAGCTTAGTAGCGGCTAGCACAGATACGCAGTATTTT
. | TRBJ2-2 | 15 | . | TRBV30 | CAGRQERLNTGELFF | TGTGCCGGCAGACAGGAACGGCTGAACACCGGGGAGCTGTTTTTT
. | TRBJ1-1 | 13 | . | TRBV5-1 | CASSMGTERKSFF | TGCGCCAGCAGTATGGGGACGGAACGCAAGTCTTTCTTT
TRBD1 | TRBJ1-1 | 18 | . | TRBV5-1 | CASSFQGQGYSLNTEAFF | TGCGCCAGCAGCTTCCAGGGACAGGGCTATTCGTTGAACACTGAAGCTTTCTTT
TRBD1 | TRBJ1-2 | 14 | . | TRBV29-1 | CSVSITPGGDGYTF | TGCAGCGTTTCTATTACCCCAGGGGGCGATGGCTACACCTTC
. | TRBJ1-1 | 14 | . | TRBV13 | CASSAGDRTTEAFF | TGTGCCAGCAGCGCCGGAGACAGGACCACTGAAGCTTTCTTT
TRBD1 | TRBJ1-6 | 18 | . | TRBV7-2 | CASSLGRGTGGKNSPLHF | TGTGCCAGCAGCTTAGGGAGGGGGACAGGGGGCAAGAATTCACCCCTCCACTTT
. | TRBJ2-7 | 13 | . | TRBV27 | CASSPPNTYEQYF | TGTGCCAGCAGCCCACCTAACACCTACGAGCAGTACTTC
. | TRBJ2-1 | 12 | . | TRBV5-6 | CASSRQWYEQFF | TGTGCCAGCAGCCGACAGTGGTATGAGCAGTTCTTC
TRBD1 | TRBJ2-1 | 15 | . | TRBV16 | CASSQLDRGGDEQFF | TGTGCCAGCAGCCAGCTCGACAGGGGGGGGGATGAGCAGTTCTTC
. | TRBJ1-1 | 13 | . | TRBV6-5 | CASKRDVNTEAFF | TGTGCCAGCAAGAGGGATGTGAACACTGAAGCTTTCTTT
. | TRBJ1-6 | 14 | . | TRBV5-1 | CASSRAGIYSPLHF | TGCGCCAGCAGCCGGGCCGGAATCTATTCACCCCTCCACTTT
. | TRBJ2-5 | 13 | . | TRBV7-8 | CASSTDLGETQYF | TGTGCCAGCAGCACAGATCTCGGCGAGACCCAGTACTTC
. | TRBJ1-3 | 13 | few | TRBV11-2 | CASSLGSGNTIYF | TGTGCCAGCAGCTTAGGCTCTGGAAACACCATATATTTT
TRBD2 | TRBJ2-7 | 13 | . | TRBV6-1 | CASRGGLQYEQYF | TGTGCCAGCCGGGGGGGGTTGCAATACGAGCAGTACTTC
. | TRBJ1-6 | 16 | . | TRBV5-6 | CASAKGTGLAISPLHF | TGTGCCAGTGCCAAGGGTACAGGGCTGGCGATTTCACCCCTCCACTTT
. | TRBJ1-1 | 11 | . | TRBV20-1 | CSATRVTEAFF | TGCAGTGCTACCCGGGTCACTGAAGCTTTCTTT
. | TRBJ1-4 | 11 | . | TRBV20-1 | CSAPLKEKLFF | TGCAGTGCTCCCCTCAAAGAAAAACTGTTTTTT
. | TRBJ2-1 | 14 | . | TRBV19 | CASRGGGKYNEQFF | TGTGCCAGTAGAGGGGGGGGGAAATACAATGAGCAGTTCTTC
TRBD1 | TRBJ2-3 | 14 | once | TRBV5-1 | CASSRDRVTDTQYF | TGCGCCAGCAGCCGGGACAGGGTCACAGATACGCAGTATTTT
. | TRBJ2-2 | 14 | once | TRBV19 | CASLRRGNTGELFF | TGTGCCAGTCTTCGGCGGGGAAACACCGGGGAGCTGTTTTTT
. | TRBJ1-1 | 15 | . | TRBV5-1 | CASRGEAGMNTEAFF | TGCGCCAGCAGGGGTGAGGCAGGGATGAACACTGAAGCTTTCTTT
. | TRBJ2-3 | 18 | . | TRBV19 | CASSTTTTPLPGRDTQYF | TGTGCCAGTAGTACCACCACCACCCCGTTACCCGGTAGAGATACGCAGTATTTT
TRBD1 | TRBJ2-2 | 14 | . | TRBV5-1 | CASSREQGAGELFF | TGCGCCAGCAGCAGGGAACAGGGGGCCGGGGAGCTGTTTTTT
. | TRBJ2-3 | 14 | . | TRBV5-1 | CASSSQGHADTQYF | TGCGCCAGCAGCTCCCAGGGGCACGCAGATACGCAGTATTTT
. | TRBJ2-7 | 16 | . | TRBV11-2 | CASVSYRGPSSYEQYF | TGTGCCAGCGTATCCTACCGCGGGCCTAGCTCCTACGAGCAGTACTTC
TRBD1 | TRBJ1-2 | 14 | . | TRBV30 | CAWSYGQGQYGYTF | TGTGCCTGGAGCTACGGACAGGGCCAATATGGCTACACCTTC
. | TRBJ1-6 | 16 | . | TRBV7-6 | CASSFYRDRENSPLHF | TGTGCCAGCAGCTTTTATCGTGACCGGGAAAATTCACCCCTCCACTTT
TRBD2 | TRBJ2-2 | 14 | few | TRBV6-1 | CASMGGTDTGELFF | TGTGCCAGCATGGGGGGGACCGATACCGGGGAGCTGTTTTTT
. | TRBJ1-5 | 15 | . | TRBV5-1 | CASSLVGEGHQPQHF | TGCGCCAGCAGCTTGGTAGGGGAGGGGCATCAGCCCCAGCATTTT
. | TRBJ1-2 | 12 | . | TRBV28 | CASSLVNYGYTF | TGTGCCAGCAGTTTGGTTAACTATGGCTACACCTTC
. | TRBJ1-1 | 12 | . | TRBV5-1 | CASSLSGPEAFF | TGCGCCAGCAGCTTATCGGGTCCTGAAGCTTTCTTT
. | TRBJ2-3 | 14 | . | TRBV29-1 | CSVSGGRNTDAQYF | TGCAGCGTTTCGGGTGGGAGGAACACAGATGCGCAGTATTTT
. | TRBJ1-2 | 15 | . | TRBV6-1 | CASSEAVRPRTGYTF | TGTGCCAGCAGTGAAGCGGTCCGACCAAGGACTGGCTACACCTTC